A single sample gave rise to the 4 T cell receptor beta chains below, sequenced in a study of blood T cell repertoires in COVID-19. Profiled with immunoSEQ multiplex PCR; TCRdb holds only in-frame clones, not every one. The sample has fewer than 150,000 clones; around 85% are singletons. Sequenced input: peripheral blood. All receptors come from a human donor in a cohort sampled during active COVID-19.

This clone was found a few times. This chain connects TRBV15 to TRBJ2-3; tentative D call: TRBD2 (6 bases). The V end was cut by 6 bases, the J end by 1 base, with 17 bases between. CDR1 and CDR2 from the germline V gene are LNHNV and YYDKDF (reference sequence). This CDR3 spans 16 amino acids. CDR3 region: CATSRPWGEGTDTQYF. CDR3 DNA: TGTGCCACCAGTCGGCCGTGGGGGGAGGGCACAGATACGCAGTATTTT.

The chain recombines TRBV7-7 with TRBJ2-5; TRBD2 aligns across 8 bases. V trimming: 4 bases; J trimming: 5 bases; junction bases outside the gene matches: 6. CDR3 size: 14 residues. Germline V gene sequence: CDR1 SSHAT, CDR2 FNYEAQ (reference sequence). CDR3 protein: CASSYQAGAETQYF. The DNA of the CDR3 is TGTGCCAGCAGCTACCAAGCGGGAGCGGAGACCCAGTACTTC. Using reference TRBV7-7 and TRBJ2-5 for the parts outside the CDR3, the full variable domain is GAGVSQSPRYKVTKRGQDVTLRCDPISSHATLYWYQQALGQGPEFLTYFNYEAQPDKSGLPSDRFSAERPEGSISTLTIQRTEQRDSAMYRCASSYQAGAETQYFGPGTRLLVL.

The CDR3 is CASSPGHNEQFF. Written as DNA, the CDR3 is TGTGCCAGCAGCCCGGGTCACAATGAGCAGTTCTTC. The chain recombines TRBV7-3 with TRBJ2-1; no clear D gene. Per germline, CDR1 SGHTA and CDR2 FQGTGA. V dropped 5 bases and J dropped 5 bases, with 7 bases sitting between them. The CDR3 covers 12 residues.

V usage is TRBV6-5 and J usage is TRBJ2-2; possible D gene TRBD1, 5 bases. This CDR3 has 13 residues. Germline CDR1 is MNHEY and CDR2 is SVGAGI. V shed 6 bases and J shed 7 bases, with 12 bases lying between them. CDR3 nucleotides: TGTGCCAGCAGATCAACAGGTTACGGGGAGCTGTTTTTT. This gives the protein CASRSTGYGELFF.